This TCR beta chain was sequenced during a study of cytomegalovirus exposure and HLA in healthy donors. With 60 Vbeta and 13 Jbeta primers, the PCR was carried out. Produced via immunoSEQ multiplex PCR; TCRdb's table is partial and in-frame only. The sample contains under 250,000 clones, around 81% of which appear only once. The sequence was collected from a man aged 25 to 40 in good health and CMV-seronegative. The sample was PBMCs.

CDR3 sequence reads: CASSPAGGRGDTQYF. Written as DNA, the CDR3 is TGTGCCAGCAGTCCAGCGGGAGGCCGGGGAGATACGCAGTATTTT. V is TRBV2 and J is TRBJ2-3; 9 bases line up with TRBD2. Per the germline V gene, CDR1 is SNHLY and CDR2 is FYNNEI. Unmatched junction bases numbered 8, after V lost 5 bases and J lost 5 bases. The CDR3 runs to 15 residues.